This T cell receptor (beta chain) was found in a study of blood T cell repertoires in COVID-19. Germline CDR1 and CDR2: MDHEN and SYDVKM. V shed 6 bases, J shed 7 bases, and the junction held 7 bases outside the gene matches. This CDR3 has 13 residues. Only in-frame clones appear in the TCRdb table, and some are missing; sequencing was by immunoSEQ multiplex PCR. This table has some 360,000 clones, roughly 86% appearing once. This clonotype originated in a woman under 40 who had been exposed to COVID-19. Sequenced sample: PBMCs or T cells enriched from blood (not recorded which). The V gene is TRBV28, the J gene TRBJ1-2; 8 bases fit TRBD1. CDR3 sequence reads: CASSRDRFRGYTF. The DNA of the CDR3 is TGTGCCAGCAGCCGGGACAGGTTTCGTGGCTACACCTTC.